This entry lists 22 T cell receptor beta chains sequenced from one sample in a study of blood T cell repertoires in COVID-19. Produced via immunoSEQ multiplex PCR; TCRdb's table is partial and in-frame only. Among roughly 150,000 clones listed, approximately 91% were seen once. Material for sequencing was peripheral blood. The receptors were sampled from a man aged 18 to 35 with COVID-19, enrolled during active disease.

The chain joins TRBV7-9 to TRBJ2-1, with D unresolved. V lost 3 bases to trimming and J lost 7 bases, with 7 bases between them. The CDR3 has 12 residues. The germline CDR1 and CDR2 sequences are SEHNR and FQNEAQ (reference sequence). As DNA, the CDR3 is TGTGCCAGCAGCTTTAGGCGGAATGAGCAGTTCTTC. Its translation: CASSFRRNEQFF.

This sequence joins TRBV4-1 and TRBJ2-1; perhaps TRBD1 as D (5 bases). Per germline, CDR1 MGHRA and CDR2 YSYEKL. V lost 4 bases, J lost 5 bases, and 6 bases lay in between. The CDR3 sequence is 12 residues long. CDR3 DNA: TGCGCCAGCAGCCCAGGGCACAATGAGCAGTTCTTC. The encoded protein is CASSPGHNEQFF.

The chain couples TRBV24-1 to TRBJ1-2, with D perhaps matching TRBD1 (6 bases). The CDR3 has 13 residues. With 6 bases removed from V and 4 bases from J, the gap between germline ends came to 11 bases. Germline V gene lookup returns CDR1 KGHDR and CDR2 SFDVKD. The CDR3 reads CATSQGSGYGYTF. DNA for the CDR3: TGTGCCACCAGTCAGGGGAGCGGCTATGGCTACACCTTC.

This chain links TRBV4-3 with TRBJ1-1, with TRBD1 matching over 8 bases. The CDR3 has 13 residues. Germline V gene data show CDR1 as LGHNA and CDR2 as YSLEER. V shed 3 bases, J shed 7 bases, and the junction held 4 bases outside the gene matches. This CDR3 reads CASSQEGTGEAFF. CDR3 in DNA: TGCGCCAGCAGCCAGGAAGGGACAGGTGAAGCTTTCTTT.

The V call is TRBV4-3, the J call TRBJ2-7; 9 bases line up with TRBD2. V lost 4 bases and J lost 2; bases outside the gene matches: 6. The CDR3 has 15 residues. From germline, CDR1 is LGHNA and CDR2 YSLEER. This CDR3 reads CASSRGLAYAYEQYF. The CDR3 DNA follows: TGCGCCAGCAGCCGGGGACTAGCATACGCCTACGAGCAGTACTTC.

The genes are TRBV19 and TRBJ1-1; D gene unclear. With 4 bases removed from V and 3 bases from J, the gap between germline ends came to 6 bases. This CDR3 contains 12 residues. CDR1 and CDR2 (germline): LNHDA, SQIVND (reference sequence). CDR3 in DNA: TGTGCCAGTAGTACCCGGGACACTGAAGCTTTCTTT. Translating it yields CASSTRDTEAFF.

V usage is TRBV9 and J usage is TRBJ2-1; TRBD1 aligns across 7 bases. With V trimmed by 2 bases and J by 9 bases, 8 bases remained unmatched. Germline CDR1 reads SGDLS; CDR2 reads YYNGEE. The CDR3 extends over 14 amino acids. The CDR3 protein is CASSVGTDRREQFF. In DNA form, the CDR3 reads TGTGCCAGCAGCGTCGGGACAGACCGACGTGAGCAGTTCTTC.

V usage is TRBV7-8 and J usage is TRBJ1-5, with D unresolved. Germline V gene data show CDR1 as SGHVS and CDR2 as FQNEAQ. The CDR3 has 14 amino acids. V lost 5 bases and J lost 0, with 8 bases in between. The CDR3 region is CASSPGNSNQPQHF. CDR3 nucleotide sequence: TGTGCCAGCAGCCCCGGGAATAGCAATCAGCCCCAGCATTTT. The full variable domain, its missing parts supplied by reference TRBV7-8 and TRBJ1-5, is GAGVSQSPRYKVAKRGQDVALRCDPISGHVSLFWYQQALGQGPEFLTYFQNEAQLDKSGLPSDRFFAERPEGSVSTLKIQRTQQEDSAVYLCASSPGNSNQPQHFGDGTRLSIL.

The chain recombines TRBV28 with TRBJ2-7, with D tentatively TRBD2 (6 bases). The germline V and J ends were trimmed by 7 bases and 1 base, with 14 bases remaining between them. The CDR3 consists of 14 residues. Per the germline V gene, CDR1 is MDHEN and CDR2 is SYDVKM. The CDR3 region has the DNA TGTGCCAGCATCCATGGGACTGATTCCTACGAGCAGTACTTC. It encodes CASIHGTDSYEQYF.

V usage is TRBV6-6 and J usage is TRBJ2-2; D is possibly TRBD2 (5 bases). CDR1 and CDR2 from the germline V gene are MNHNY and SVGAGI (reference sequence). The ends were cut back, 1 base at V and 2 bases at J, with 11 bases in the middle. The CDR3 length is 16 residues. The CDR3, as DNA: TGTGCCAGCAGTTACTATGTAGCGAGTAACACCGGGGAGCTGTTTTTT. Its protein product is CASSYYVASNTGELFF.

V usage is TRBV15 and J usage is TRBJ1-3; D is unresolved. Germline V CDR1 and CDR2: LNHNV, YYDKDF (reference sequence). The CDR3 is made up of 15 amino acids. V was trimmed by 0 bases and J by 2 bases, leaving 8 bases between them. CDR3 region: CATSRDLGTGNTIYF. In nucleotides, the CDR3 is TGTGCCACCAGCAGAGATCTAGGAACTGGAAACACCATATATTTT.

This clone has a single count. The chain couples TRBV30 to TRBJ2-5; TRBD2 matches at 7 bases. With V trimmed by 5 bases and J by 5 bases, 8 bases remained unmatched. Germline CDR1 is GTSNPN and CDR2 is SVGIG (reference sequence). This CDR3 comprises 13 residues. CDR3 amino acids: CAWEGQGGETQYF. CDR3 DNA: TGTGCCTGGGAGGGGCAGGGAGGGGAGACCCAGTACTTC.

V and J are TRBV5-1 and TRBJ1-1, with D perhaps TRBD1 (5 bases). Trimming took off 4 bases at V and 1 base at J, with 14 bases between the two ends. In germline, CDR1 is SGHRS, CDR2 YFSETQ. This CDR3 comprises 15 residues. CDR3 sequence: CASSPLQGKNTEAFF. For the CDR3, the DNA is TGCGCCAGCAGCCCTCTTCAGGGTAAGAACACTGAAGCTTTCTTT.

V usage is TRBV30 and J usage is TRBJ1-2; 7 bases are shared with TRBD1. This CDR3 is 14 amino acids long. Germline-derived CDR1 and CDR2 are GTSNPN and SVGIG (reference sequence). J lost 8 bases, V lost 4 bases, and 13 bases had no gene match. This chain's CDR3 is CAWTSTGTAEGYTF. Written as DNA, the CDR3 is TGTGCCTGGACATCAACCGGGACAGCGGAGGGCTACACCTTC.

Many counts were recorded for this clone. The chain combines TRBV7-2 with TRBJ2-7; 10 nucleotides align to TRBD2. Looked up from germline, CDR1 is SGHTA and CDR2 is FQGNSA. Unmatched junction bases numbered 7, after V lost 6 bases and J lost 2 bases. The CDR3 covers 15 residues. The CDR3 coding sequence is TGTGCCAGCAGATACGGGACTAGCGACGCCTACGAGCAGTACTTC. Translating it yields CASRYGTSDAYEQYF. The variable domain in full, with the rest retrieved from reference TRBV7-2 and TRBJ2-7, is GAGVSQSPSNKVTEKGKDVELRCDPISGHTALYWYRQSLGQGLEFLIYFQGNSAPDKSGLPSDRFSAERTGGSVSTLTIQRTQQEDSAVYLCASRYGTSDAYEQYFGPGTRLTVT.

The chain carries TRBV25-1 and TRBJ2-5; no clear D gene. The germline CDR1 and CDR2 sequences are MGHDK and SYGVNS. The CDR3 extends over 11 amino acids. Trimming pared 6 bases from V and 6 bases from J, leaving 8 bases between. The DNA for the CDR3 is TGTGCCAGCAGCAGTTTAAAGACCCAGTACTTC. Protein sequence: CASSSLKTQYF.

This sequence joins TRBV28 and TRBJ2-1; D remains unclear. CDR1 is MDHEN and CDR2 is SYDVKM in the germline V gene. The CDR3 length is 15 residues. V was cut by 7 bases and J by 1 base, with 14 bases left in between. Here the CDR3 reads CASKPPPGSYNEQFF. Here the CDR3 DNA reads TGTGCCAGCAAGCCCCCCCCCGGTTCCTACAATGAGCAGTTCTTC.

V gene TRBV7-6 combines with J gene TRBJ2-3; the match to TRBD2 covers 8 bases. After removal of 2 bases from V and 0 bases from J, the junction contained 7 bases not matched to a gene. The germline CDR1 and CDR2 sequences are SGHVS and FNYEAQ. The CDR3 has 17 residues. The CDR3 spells CASSLILAVTSTDTQYF. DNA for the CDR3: TGTGCCAGCAGCTTAATACTAGCGGTAACTAGCACAGATACGCAGTATTTT.

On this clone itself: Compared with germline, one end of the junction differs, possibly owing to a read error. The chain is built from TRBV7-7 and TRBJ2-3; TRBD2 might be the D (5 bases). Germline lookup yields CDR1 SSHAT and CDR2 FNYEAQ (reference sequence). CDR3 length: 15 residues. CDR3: CASSPSEGSTDTQYF. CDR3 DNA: TGTGCTAGCAGCCCGAGTGAGGGCAGCACAGATACGCAGTATTTT. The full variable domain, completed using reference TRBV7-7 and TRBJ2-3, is GAGVSQSPRYKVTKRGQDVTLRCDPISSHATLYWYQQALGQGPEFLTYFNYEAQPDKSGLPSDRFSAERPEGSISTLTIQRTEQRDSAMYRCASSPSEGSTDTQYFGPGTRLTVL.

CDR3 DNA: TGTGCCAGCAGTTTTTTAGGGGGCACCGGGGAGCTGTTTTTT. Its protein is CASSFLGGTGELFF. The chain is built from TRBV27 and TRBJ2-2; weak D call: TRBD1 (6 bases). Trimming left V 3 bases short and J 4 bases short, with 9 bases between. The CDR3 totals 14 residues. CDR1 is MNHEY and CDR2 is SMNVEV in the germline V gene (reference sequence).

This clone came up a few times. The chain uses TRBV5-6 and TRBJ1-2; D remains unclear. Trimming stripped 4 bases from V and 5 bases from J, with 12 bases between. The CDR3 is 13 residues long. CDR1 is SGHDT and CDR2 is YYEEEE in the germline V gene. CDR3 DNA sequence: TGTGCCAGCAGCCCGACCGGAGGGTATGGCTACACCTTC. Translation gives CASSPTGGYGYTF.

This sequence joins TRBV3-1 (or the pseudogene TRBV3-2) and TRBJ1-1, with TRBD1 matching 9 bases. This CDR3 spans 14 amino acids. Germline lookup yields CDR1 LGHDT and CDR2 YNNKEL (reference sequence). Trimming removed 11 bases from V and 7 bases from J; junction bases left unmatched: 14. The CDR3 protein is CAQPLQGAYGEAFF. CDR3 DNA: TGTGCCCAACCCCTACAGGGGGCCTACGGTGAAGCTTTCTTT.